This T cell receptor beta chain stems from a study of spatial heterogeneity in lung cancer. One entry per CDR3 protein results from TCRdb running MiXCR on the 5' RACE reads. The sample includes some 6,000 distinct CDR3 sequences, 9.1% seen only once; the top ten take 20% to 30%. The study's findings and limits: Counts of expanded alpha and beta TCRs within tumors tracked the tumor nonsynonymous mutation count.

Time point here: sample taken at primary tumor resection. This clonotype counts as medium-sized. Its antigen is still unknown. The receptor comes from a female donor with early-stage non-small cell lung cancer. The sample consisted of lung tumor tissue, taken at surgery.

Written as DNA, the CDR3 is TGTGCCAGCAGGCGGACAGGAGGGAAGGGCAATCAGCCCCAGCATTTT. This sequence encodes CASRRTGGKGNQPQHF. J is TRBJ1-5 and V is TRBV12-3 or TRBV12-4, with 7 bases aligning to TRBD1. This CDR3 is built from 16 residues. J gave up 2 bases and V 6 bases, and 10 bases lay outside the gene matches.